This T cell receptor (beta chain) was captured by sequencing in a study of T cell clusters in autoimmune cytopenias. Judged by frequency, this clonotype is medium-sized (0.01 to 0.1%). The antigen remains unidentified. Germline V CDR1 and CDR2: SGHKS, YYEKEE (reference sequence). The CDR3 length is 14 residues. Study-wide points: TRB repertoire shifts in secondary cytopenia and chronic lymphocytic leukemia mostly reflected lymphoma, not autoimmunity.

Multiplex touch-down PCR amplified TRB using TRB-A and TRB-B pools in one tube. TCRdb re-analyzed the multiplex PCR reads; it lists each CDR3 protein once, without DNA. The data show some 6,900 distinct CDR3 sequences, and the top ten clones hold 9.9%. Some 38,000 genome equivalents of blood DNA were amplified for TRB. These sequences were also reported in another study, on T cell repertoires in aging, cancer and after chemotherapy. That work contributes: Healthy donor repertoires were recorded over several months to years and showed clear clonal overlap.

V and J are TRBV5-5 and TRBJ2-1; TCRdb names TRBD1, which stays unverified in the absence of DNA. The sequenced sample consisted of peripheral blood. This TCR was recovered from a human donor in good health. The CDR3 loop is CASSLGTGDNEQFF.